This TCR beta chain was identified in a study of beta chain features in type 1 diabetes. Expressed TCRB transcripts were sequenced after all isolated RNA was converted to cDNA. The data were produced by immunoSEQ multiplex PCR, yet TCRdb's version contains in-frame clones alone and is incomplete. The sample has some 270,000 clones, roughly 15% seen once; the top ten hold approximately 0.024%. Trimming removed 5 bases from V and 2 bases from J, with 10 bases in between. The CDR3 has 13 residues. Per the germline V gene, CDR1 is KGHSH and CDR2 is LQKENI. V is TRBV18 and J is TRBJ2-7; D not certain. The clonotype was recovered from a woman in her thirties or forties in good health. The sequencing sample was made of naive CD4+ T cells from blood. CDR3 region: CASSLKSPYEQYF. CDR3 nucleotides: TGTGCCAGCTCATTGAAAAGCCCCTACGAGCAGTACTTC.